One TCR beta chain is described in this entry. This CDR3 is 15 amino acids long. V gave up 3 bases and J gave up 3 bases; unmatched junction bases: 5. Germline-derived CDR1 and CDR2 are MGHRA and YSYEKL. The RNA, about 0.5 to 1 ug, was put through reverse transcription using random hexamers. Amplification of TCR beta CDR3 across 54 Vbeta and 13 Jbeta was performed with immunoSEQ multiplex PCR. One entry per CDR3 protein results from TCRdb running MiXCR on the immunoSEQ multiplex PCR reads. The sample has almost 450,000 distinct CDR3 sequences, 85% to 90% seen once; the top ten hold around 0.12%. The sample comes from a study of CD8 T cells in Susac syndrome.

The source is a human donor with multiple sclerosis. Specimen: CD8+ T cells from PBMCs. The chain has TRBV4-1 and TRBJ1-2; 9 bases match TRBD1. The CDR3 loop is CASSQGQGLDYGYTF. CDR3 DNA sequence: TGCGCCAGCAGCCAGGGACAGGGTTTGGACTATGGCTACACCTTC.